This TCR beta chain stems from a study of blood T cell repertoires in COVID-19. Study-level background: Sources were T cells, B-cell-depleted T cells, or PBMCs; the material itself was cDNA or gDNA.

Clones were sequenced by immunoSEQ multiplex PCR, and TCRdb holds only the in-frame ones, with some missing. The sample consists of roughly 25,000 clones, 80% to 90% of them appearing once. The CDR3 has 13 residues. J lost 8 bases, V lost 11 bases, and 10 bases had no gene match. Looked up from germline, CDR1 is MDHEN and CDR2 is SYDVKM. V and J are TRBV28 and TRBJ2-1; 9 positions match TRBD2. The sample comprised peripheral blood. This sequence was found in a man aged 65 to 79 with acute or convalescent COVID-19. Here the CDR3 DNA reads TGTGCCGGACGGGCTAGCGGGAAGGATGAGCAGTTCTTC. Encoded protein: CAGRASGKDEQFF.